A single sample is the source of the 23 T cell receptor beta chains below, sequenced in a study of blood T cells in healthy people across ages. A second PCR of 7 to 11 cycles used a sample-barcoded 5' primer and a J-beta primer mix. Each CDR3 protein gets one entry after TCRdb re-called the 5' RACE reads with MiXCR. The table lists some 860,000 distinct CDR3 sequences, approximately 60% of them singletons, with 20% to 30% in the top ten. The sequencing input was blood. Receptor source: a man aged 40-49 years in good health.

This chain's CDR3 is CASSALGGEAFF. Here the CDR3 DNA reads TGTGCCAGCAGCGCCCTTGGCGGAGAAGCTTTCTTT. V gene TRBV9 combines with J gene TRBJ1-1; D gene unclear. The CDR3 totals 12 residues. V was trimmed by 3 bases and J by 8 bases, leaving 11 bases between them. Germline V gives CDR1 SGDLS, CDR2 YYNGEE.

The rearrangement links TRBV19 to TRBJ1-1; D call uncertain. The germline CDR1 and CDR2 sequences are LNHDA and SQIVND (reference sequence). Trimming took 8 bases from V and 5 from J, leaving 9 bases between them. This CDR3 has 11 residues. Here the CDR3 DNA reads TGTGCCAGTGGTCAGACAACTGAAGCTTTCTTT. Encoded protein: CASGQTTEAFF. Full variable domain (missing parts from reference TRBV19 and TRBJ1-1): DGGITQSPKYLFRKEGQNVTLSCEQNLNHDAMYWYRQDPGQGLRLIYYSQIVNDFQKGDIAEGYSVSREKKESFPLTVTSAQKNPTAFYLCASGQTTEAFFGQGTRLTVV.

The chain couples TRBV11-2 to TRBJ1-1, with TRBD1 matching 9 bases. CDR3 length equals 15 residues. J was trimmed by 2 bases and V by 3 bases; bases with no gene match: 4. The germline V gene has CDR1 SGHAT and CDR2 FQNNGV. The CDR3 protein is CASSLSTGGNTEAFF. The CDR3 region has the DNA TGTGCCAGCAGCTTGTCTACAGGGGGCAACACTGAAGCTTTCTTT.

The DNA of the CDR3 is TGTGCCAGCAGTTTGCAGTACCCCTCCTACGAGCAGTACTTC. Its protein is CASSLQYPSYEQYF. J is TRBJ2-7 and V is TRBV12-3 or TRBV12-4; no clear D. V was cut by 3 bases and J by 0 bases, with 9 bases left in between. This CDR3 has 14 residues.

The V call is TRBV12-3 or TRBV12-4, the J call TRBJ2-2; D is unclear. The V and J ends lost 8 bases and 5 bases respectively, with 15 bases between them. The CDR3 contains 14 residues. The CDR3 spells CASANPGWTGELFF. Written as DNA, the CDR3 is TGTGCCAGCGCAAACCCCGGGTGGACCGGGGAGCTGTTTTTT.

The rearrangement joins TRBV20-1 to TRBJ1-4; D remains unclear. The germline gives CDR1 DFQATT, CDR2 SNEGSKA (reference sequence). Trimming shortened V by 3 bases and J by 0 bases, and 8 bases separated the two germline ends. The CDR3 contains 14 residues. The CDR3 is CSARVGTTNEKLFF. Written as DNA, the CDR3 is TGCAGTGCTAGGGTCGGAACAACTAATGAAAAACTGTTTTTT.

The chain combines TRBV7-9 with TRBJ2-1; TRBD2 matches 11 bases. Looked up from germline, CDR1 is SEHNR and CDR2 is FQNEAQ (reference sequence). V shed 3 bases, J shed 6 bases, and the junction held 4 bases outside the gene matches. The CDR3 has 15 amino acids. This CDR3 reads CASSFTSGRPNEQFF. The CDR3 DNA reads as TGTGCCAGCAGCTTCACTAGCGGGAGACCCAATGAGCAGTTCTTC.

The rearrangement uses TRBV9 and TRBJ2-1; 14 nucleotides align to TRBD2. This CDR3 comprises 17 residues. The ends lost 2 bases at V and 4 bases at J; junction bases unmatched: 5. Germline CDR1 reads SGDLS; CDR2 reads YYNGEE. CDR3 sequence reads: CASSVPTSGGVYNEQFF. CDR3 in DNA: TGTGCCAGCAGCGTCCCGACTAGCGGGGGGGTTTACAATGAGCAGTTCTTC. The full variable domain, rest sourced from reference TRBV9 and TRBJ2-1, is DSGVTQTPKHLITATGQRVTLRCSPRSGDLSVYWYQQSLDQGLQFLIQYYNGEERAKGNILERFSAQQFPDLHSELNLSSLELGDSALYFCASSVPTSGGVYNEQFFGPGTRLTVL.

The CDR3 DNA sequence: TGCAGTGCTAGTTGGGCGGGAAGGGAGACCCAGTACTTC. This sequence encodes CSASWAGRETQYF. The V call is TRBV20-1, the J call TRBJ2-5; TRBD2 might be the D (6 bases). Trimming took off 3 bases at V and 5 bases at J, with 13 bases between the two ends. This CDR3 comprises 13 residues. Looked up from germline, CDR1 is DFQATT and CDR2 is SNEGSKA (reference sequence).

This clonotype was recorded many times. The rearrangement joins TRBV20-1 to TRBJ2-5, with TRBD1 identical over 8 bases. Germline V CDR1 and CDR2: DFQATT, SNEGSKA (reference sequence). The CDR3 runs 16 residues. The ends lost 6 bases at V and 4 bases at J; junction bases unmatched: 16. Written as DNA, the CDR3 is TGCAGTGCCTTACCAAGGACAGGGAGATTAGGAGAGACCCAGTACTTC. As protein: CSALPRTGRLGETQYF.

This clonotype was seen only a few times. V is TRBV7-9 and J is TRBJ2-5; 9 positions match TRBD1. CDR1 is SEHNR, CDR2 FQNEAQ, per germline (reference sequence). CDR3 length equals 16 residues. J lost 4 bases, V lost 5 bases, and 11 bases had no gene match. The CDR3 coding sequence is TGTGCCAGCAGCCCACCTCGGACAGGGGAGGGAGAGACCCAGTACTTC. Translated, it gives CASSPPRTGEGETQYF. The full variable domain, rest sourced from reference TRBV7-9 and TRBJ2-5, is DTGVSQNPRHKITKRGQNVTFRCDPISEHNRLYWYRQTLGQGPEFLTYFQNEAQLEKSRLLSDRFSAERPKGSFSTLEIQRTEQGDSAMYLCASSPPRTGEGETQYFGPGTRLLVL.

This chain links TRBV28 with TRBJ2-3; D gene unclear. CDR3 length equals 15 residues. Germline V gene lookup returns CDR1 MDHEN and CDR2 SYDVKM. V shed 4 bases and J shed 2 bases, with 13 bases lying between them. The DNA of the CDR3 is TGTGCCAGCAGTTCCCCCGGTCAACCCACAGATACGCAGTATTTT. This encodes CASSSPGQPTDTQYF. The variable domain in full, with the rest retrieved from reference TRBV28 and TRBJ2-3, is DVKVTQSSRYLVKRTGEKVFLECVQDMDHENMFWYRQDPGLGLRLIYFSYDVKMKEKGDIPEGYSVSREKKERFSLILESASTNQTSMYLCASSSPGQPTDTQYFGPGTRLTVL.

The rearrangement joins TRBV24-1 to TRBJ2-3; D remains unclear. V was clipped by 0 bases and J by 3 bases, with 9 bases between them. The CDR3 covers 15 residues. Germline V CDR1 and CDR2: KGHDR, SFDVKD. The CDR3 nucleotides are TGTGCCACCAGTGATTTGCAATTGGGGACAGATACGCAGTATTTT. Residues: CATSDLQLGTDTQYF.

This chain joins TRBV5-1 and TRBJ2-5; 7 bases align to TRBD1. The CDR3 sequence is 16 residues long. With 4 bases clipped from V and 2 bases from J, the junction kept 11 bases outside the gene matches. From germline, CDR1 is SGHRS and CDR2 YFSETQ. The CDR3 is CASSLDRVFGQETQYF. The DNA of the CDR3 is TGCGCCAGCAGCCTAGACAGGGTTTTCGGTCAAGAGACCCAGTACTTC.

CDR3 residues: CASSEGTTGGEQFF. The CDR3 DNA follows: TGTGCCAGCAGCGAGGGAACTACAGGGGGCGAGCAGTTCTTC. The chain couples TRBV11-2 to TRBJ2-1; 9 bases map to TRBD1. V shed 5 bases, J shed 10 bases, and the junction held 9 bases outside the gene matches. The CDR3 has 14 residues. The germline gives CDR1 SGHAT, CDR2 FQNNGV.

This clonotype has a handful of counts. The chain has TRBV11-3 and TRBJ2-7; no clear D. With 5 bases removed from V and 3 bases from J, the gap between germline ends came to 11 bases. Per germline, CDR1 SGHNT and CDR2 YENEEA. The CDR3 sequence is 13 residues long. The CDR3 bases are TGTGCCAGCAGCACGGGCGGAAACTACGAGCAGTACTTC. This translates into CASSTGGNYEQYF.

CDR3 DNA sequence: TGCAGTGCTCCAGACAGACTATACAATGAGCAGTTCTTC. This translates into CSAPDRLYNEQFF. The chain is built from TRBV20-1 and TRBJ2-1; D is perhaps TRBD1 or TRBD2 (5 bases each). This CDR3 contains 13 residues. V was pared by 5 bases and J by 4 bases, with 12 bases between. Germline-derived CDR1 and CDR2 are DFQATT and SNEGSKA (reference sequence).

The J gene is TRBJ2-4, the V gene TRBV20-1, with D uncertain. V gave up 8 bases and J gave up 1 base, with 12 bases separating them. CDR1 is DFQATT and CDR2 is SNEGSKA in the germline V gene (reference sequence). This CDR3 region has 13 residues. DNA of the CDR3: TGCAGTACGACAATAGGGGCCAAAAACATTCAGTACTTC. Translating it yields CSTTIGAKNIQYF.

In this sample, this clonotype turned up once. The rearrangement joins TRBV7-9 to TRBJ2-3; D is possibly TRBD2 (6 bases). The CDR3 covers 15 residues. Germline CDR1 reads SEHNR; CDR2 reads FQNEAQ (reference sequence). Trimming removed 5 bases from V and 5 bases from J, with 17 bases in between. The DNA for the CDR3 is TGTGCCAGCAGCCCCCGCGGGACGGGTTTAGATACGCAGTATTTT. Its translation is CASSPRGTGLDTQYF.

This chain uses TRBV10-3 with TRBJ2-5; 11 bases are shared with TRBD2. The DNA end is a closer match to TRBJ2-7, so the J assignment may be wrong. Germline V gene data show CDR1 as ENHRY and CDR2 as SYGVKD. CDR3 size: 18 residues. Here the CDR3 DNA reads TGTGCCATCAGGCCGAGTGCTGTTAGCGGGAGGGCCGTTTACGAGCAGTACTTC. Amino acid sequence: CAIRPSAVSGRAVYEQYF.

A few counts support this clonotype. The chain has TRBV29-1 and TRBJ2-3; D is uncertain. The CDR3 has 14 amino acids. CDR1 SQVTM and CDR2 ANQGSEA come from the germline V gene. V lost 7 bases and J lost 6, with 20 bases in between. CDR3 coding DNA: TGCAGCGCGAGTAGGGAACGCGTCGGGGATACGCAGTATTTT. It yields the protein CSASRERVGDTQYF.

The chain combines TRBV2 with TRBJ2-2, with D maybe TRBD2 (6 bases). CDR3 size: 15 residues. The V end lost 2 bases, the J end lost 0 bases, and 7 bases lay between the germline ends. Germline CDR1 reads SNHLY; CDR2 reads FYNNEI. CDR3 sequence (DNA): TGTGCCAGCAGTGAACGGACTACGAACACCGGGGAGCTGTTTTTT. Translated, it gives CASSERTTNTGELFF.

The chain links TRBV28 to TRBJ2-7; 9 nucleotides align to TRBD1. Per the germline V gene, CDR1 is MDHEN and CDR2 is SYDVKM. V trimming: 6 bases; J trimming: 0 bases; junction bases outside the gene matches: 6. CDR3 length: 15 residues. The CDR3 region is CASRKQTGGSYEQYF. The CDR3 DNA follows: TGTGCCAGCAGAAAACAGACAGGGGGCTCCTACGAGCAGTACTTC.